These 27 T cell receptor beta chains originate from one sample sequenced in a study of tumor-infiltrating lymphocytes in primary liver carcinoma. Production of TCR beta cDNA used 500 ng total RNA together with a constant-region primer. Nested multiplex PCR, run for three rounds with slightly modified ARM-PCR, yielded TCR beta libraries. Both of the initial two PCR rounds ran for about 9 cycles and employed TRBV1-TRBV30 forward primers alongside a C-beta reverse primer. TCRdb re-called the multiplex PCR reads with MiXCR, one entry per CDR3 protein. The sample contains tens of thousands of distinct CDR3 sequences, 75% of which appear only once. Between roughly 20 and 30 mg of unsorted bulk tissue served as the source from which RNA and DNA were co-extracted. Source material: tumor-adjacent normal liver tissue. Source of these receptors: a woman aged 30 to 39 with primary liver carcinoma and hepatitis B virus infection.

Of note for this clonotype: This CDR3 fails to terminate in the conserved phenylalanine or tryptophan, so it likely reflects a read error. This chain links TRBV12-3 or TRBV12-4 with TRBJ1-5; D remains ambiguous. The CDR3 has 16 residues. The CDR3 bases are TGTGCCAGCAGTTTAGACTATCCAGCTAGCAATCAGCCTCAGCATCTT. Translating gives CASSLDYPASNQPQHL.

For this clonotype: At one boundary the junction diverges from the germline segment, which might be a read error. The rearrangement uses TRBV7-9 and TRBJ1-1; D not resolved. Germline V CDR1 and CDR2: SEHNR, FQNEAQ (reference sequence). The CDR3 has 12 residues. The CDR3 nucleotides read TGTGTCAGCGGTACTACAAACACTGAAGCTTTCTTT. This gives the protein CVSGTTNTEAFF.

With respect to this clonotype: One end of the junction does not line up with germline, which may come from a read error. The J gene is TRBJ2-7, the V gene TRBV6-5; no firm D call. The germline gives CDR1 MNHEY, CDR2 SVGAGI. The CDR3 is 14 amino acids. The CDR3 DNA is TGTGCCAGCAGTCTCTTTCCGCCCCCCTACGAGCGGTACTTC. Translating gives CASSLFPPPYERYF.

In regard to this clonotype: At one end, the junction sequence differs from germline, possibly due to a read error. The rearrangement links TRBV10-3 to TRBJ2-5, with D perhaps being TRBD1 or TRBD2 (6 bases each). The germline CDR1 and CDR2 sequences are ENHRY and SYGVKD. The CDR3 contains 16 residues. DNA for the CDR3: TGTGCCATCAGTGAGTCGGGGGGCCGCTCTCGGGAGACCCGGTACTTC. Protein: CAISESGGRSRETRYF.

V usage is TRBV10-1 and J usage is TRBJ2-1, with a possible D match to TRBD2 (5 bases). Germline V gene lookup returns CDR1 WNHNN and CDR2 SYGVQD (reference sequence). Deletions cut 5 bases from V and 7 bases from J, with 18 bases between. The CDR3 length is 15 residues. CDR3 sequence: CASSSRLTGMNEQFF. The CDR3 DNA reads as TGCGCCAGCAGTTCTCGACTAACGGGTATGAATGAGCAGTTCTTC.

Remarks on this clonotype: The junction and the germline gene differ at one end; a read error may be behind it. The J gene is TRBJ2-3, the V gene TRBV12-3 or TRBV12-4; a possible D gene is TRBD2 (6 bases). The CDR3 length is 16 residues. CDR3 amino acids: CAGSSRVGGTTDTQYF. The CDR3, as DNA: TGTGCCGGCAGTTCCAGGGTGGGGGGAACCACAGATACGCAGTATTTT.

Details on this clonotype: At one boundary the junction diverges from the germline segment, which might be a read error. V usage is TRBV5-6 and J usage is TRBJ1-5; tentatively, D is TRBD1 (5 bases). The CDR3 sequence is 14 residues long. Germline-derived CDR1 and CDR2 are SGHDT and YYEEEE. CDR3 nucleotide sequence: TGTACCAGCAGCTTGAGTGGGACCCATCAGCCCCGGCATTTT. It codes for CTSSLSGTHQPRHF.

In the case of this clonotype: Because the CDR3 is missing its conserved closing phenylalanine or tryptophan, this is likely a read error. This sequence joins TRBV29-1 and TRBJ2-1; 8 bases map to TRBD2. CDR1 is SQVTM, CDR2 ANQGSEA, per germline. The CDR3 runs to 13 residues. CDR3 sequence (DNA): TGCAACGTGAGCGGGAGTATGTACAATGAGCAGTTCTCC. This translates into CNVSGSMYNEQFS.

Worth noting for this clonotype: The CDR3 ends on some other residue instead of the conserved phenylalanine or tryptophan, so this is likely a read error. This chain joins TRBV6-1 and TRBJ2-4; D possibly matches TRBD1 or TRBD2 (6 bases each). Germline CDR1 and CDR2: MNHNS and SASEGT. The CDR3 consists of 16 residues. CDR3 sequence reads: CATSGGLTGAKNIQYY. The DNA for the CDR3 is TGTGCCACCAGTGGAGGGTTGACAGGCGCAAAAAACATTCAGTACTAC.

As concerns this clonotype: Since a much larger clone is just one base distant, this may be a read error. This chain joins TRBV7-9 and TRBJ2-1, with a tentative D call TRBD2 (6 bases). V was shortened by 1 base and J by 8 bases, with 15 bases between the two germline ends. The CDR3 is 15 residues long. Germline V gives CDR1 SEHNR, CDR2 FQNEAQ (reference sequence). The CDR3 sequence: CASSLGIGSIDEQFF. The CDR3 DNA follows: TGTGCCAGCAGCTTAGGTATCGGGAGTATAGATGAGCAGTTCTTC.

For the CDR3, the DNA is TGTGCCAGCAGTTGGAACAGGGACGCTGAAGCTTTCTTT. Translation gives CASSWNRDAEAFF. The rearrangement links TRBV6-5 to TRBJ1-1; maybe TRBD1 (6 bases). CDR1 MNHEY and CDR2 SVGAGI come from the germline V gene. The V and J ends lost 4 bases and 6 bases respectively, with 12 bases between them. The CDR3 loop spans 13 amino acids.

This clonotype was seen a handful of times. The chain is built from TRBV18 and TRBJ2-2; 7 bases line up with TRBD2. The germline gives CDR1 KGHSH, CDR2 LQKENI. The CDR3 extends over 16 amino acids. Trimming took 5 bases from V and 0 from J; bases not matched to a gene: 6. The CDR3 coding sequence is TGTGCCAGCTCATTACCTAGCGGAGCGAACACCGGGGAGCTGTTTTTT. This gives the protein CASSLPSGANTGELFF. The full variable domain, with the rest looked up from reference TRBV18 and TRBJ2-2, is NAGVMQNPRHLVRRRGQEARLRCSPMKGHSHVYWYRQLPEEGLKFMVYLQKENIIDESGMPKERFSAEFPKEGPSILRIQQVVRGDSAAYFCASSLPSGANTGELFFGEGSRLTVL.

The V call is TRBV13, the J call TRBJ2-4; 11 bases map to TRBD2. From germline, CDR1 is PRHDT and CDR2 FYEKMQ (reference sequence). CDR3 length equals 18 residues. Trimming cost V 6 bases and J 12 bases; bases outside gene matches: 22. The CDR3 DNA is TGTGCCAGCAGTTCCGCGGGGACTAGCGGAGGGTCGAATGACACTCAGTACTTC. Translated, it gives CASSSAGTSGGSNDTQYF.

In regard to this clonotype: The junction shows a germline mismatch at one end, possibly a read error. The chain is built from TRBV4-1 and TRBJ2-7, with D perhaps matching TRBD2 (5 bases). Per the germline V gene, CDR1 is MGHRA and CDR2 is YSYEKL. The CDR3 contains 14 residues. The CDR3: CVSSQEEEFYEHYF. Written as DNA, the CDR3 is TGCGTCAGCAGCCAAGAGGAGGAGTTTTACGAGCACTACTTC.

This clonotype was found many times. The chain couples TRBV29-1 to TRBJ1-4; TRBD1 is a possible D gene (5 bases). Germline CDR1 is SQVTM and CDR2 is ANQGSEA. The CDR3 extends over 13 amino acids. The V gene lost 5 bases and the J gene lost 0 bases, with 7 bases spanning the gap. The CDR3 DNA sequence: TGCAGCGTTTTAGGGGCAACTAATGAAAAACTGTTTTTT. Protein product: CSVLGATNEKLFF. Full variable domain (rest looked up from reference TRBV29-1 and TRBJ1-4): SAVISQKPSRDICQRGTSLTIQCQVDSQVTMMFWYRQQPGQSLTLIATANQGSEATYESGFVIDKFPISRPNLTFSTLTVSNMSPEDSSIYLCSVLGATNEKLFFGSGTQLSVL.

As for this clonotype: An end of the junction differs from the germline gene, which may be a read error. The chain employs TRBV12-3 or TRBV12-4 and TRBJ1-2; no firm D call. There are 13 residues in the CDR3. The CDR3 loop reads CANSAQGHYGYTF. The DNA for the CDR3 is TGCGCCAACAGTGCACAAGGTCACTATGGCTACACCTTC.

With respect to this clonotype: A read error may be the cause here, since a much bigger clone is one base away. The CDR3 sequence is CASSDPGNRNIDTQYF. CDR3 nucleotides: TGTGCCAGCAGTGACCCTGGGAATCGGAACATAGATACGCAGTATTTT. V and J are TRBV13 and TRBJ2-3, with no clear D. Per the germline V gene, CDR1 is PRHDT and CDR2 is FYEKMQ (reference sequence). The CDR3 contains 16 residues. Trimming took 6 bases from V and 5 from J, leaving 21 bases between them.

With respect to this clonotype: Its ends do not fully match the called genes, so a read error is possible. The chain links TRBV6-5 to TRBJ2-2; D possibly corresponds to TRBD1 (6 bases). CDR3 length: 15 residues. Germline CDR1 reads MNHEY; CDR2 reads SVGAGI. As DNA, the CDR3 is TGTGCCAGAAGTTCACCGGGACACCACACCGGGGAGCCGTTTTTT. Encoded protein: CARSSPGHHTGEPFF.

This clonotype was counted ten times or more. The chain has TRBV6-6 and TRBJ2-3; 11 bases are a match to TRBD2. The CDR3 consists of 14 residues. Looked up from germline, CDR1 is MNHNY and CDR2 is SVGAGI (reference sequence). Trimming cost V 9 bases and J 4 bases; bases outside gene matches: 6. The CDR3 loop is CASLTSGSADTQYF. CDR3 nucleotides: TGTGCCAGTCTAACTAGCGGGAGCGCAGATACGCAGTATTTT.

This clonotype has more than one count but fewer than ten. Sequence at one end of the junction differs from germline and may be a read error. The V and J genes are TRBV6-6 and TRBJ2-6; possible D gene TRBD1, 6 bases. The CDR3 is 20 residues long. CDR1 and CDR2 (germline): MNHNY, SVGAGI (reference sequence). The CDR3, as DNA: TGTGCCAGCGGTTACTACCTGCCCAGGGGTGGCCTTTCTGGGGCCAACGTCCTGATTTTC. Its translation is CASGYYLPRGGLSGANVLIF.

As to this clonotype: A read error may account for a junction end that differs from germline. The chain carries TRBV29-1 and TRBJ1-2; no clear D gene. In germline, CDR1 is SQVTM, CDR2 ANQGSEA. This CDR3 is built from 13 residues. The CDR3 region is CSVEDRWADGYAF. DNA for the CDR3: TGCAGCGTTGAAGATCGATGGGCTGACGGTTACGCCTTC.

This clonotype has a count of ten or more. V gene TRBV16 combines with J gene TRBJ2-7; no clear D gene. V gave up 0 bases and J gave up 7 bases, with 13 bases separating them. The CDR3 extends over 14 amino acids. Germline-derived CDR1 and CDR2 are KGHSY and FQNENV. The CDR3: CASSQSPGSLEQYF. The CDR3 DNA reads as TGTGCCAGCAGCCAATCTCCGGGCAGCTTGGAGCAGTACTTC.

There are a few counts of this clonotype. The CDR3 reads CASSTGARGGTDTQYF. CDR3 in DNA: TGTGCCAGCAGTACGGGGGCCAGAGGAGGCACAGATACGCAGTATTTT. The rearrangement links TRBV9 to TRBJ2-3; D is tentatively TRBD1 or TRBD2 (6 bases each). V lost 5 bases and J 1 base, leaving 17 bases between the germline ends. Germline V gives CDR1 SGDLS, CDR2 YYNGEE. The CDR3 runs 16 residues.

This clonotype counts as medium-sized. The rearrangement links TRBV11-2 to TRBJ2-5; D might be TRBD2 (6 bases). Germline lookup yields CDR1 SGHAT and CDR2 FQNNGV. V was clipped by 5 bases and J by 0 bases, with 19 bases between them. The CDR3 runs 17 residues. The CDR3 sequence: CASSHGGAGGYQETQYF. Written as DNA, the CDR3 is TGTGCCAGCAGCCACGGTGGAGCGGGTGGGTACCAAGAGACCCAGTACTTC.

Regarding this clonotype: One end of the junction does not line up with germline, which may come from a read error. CDR3 loop: CVSTPGLAEHNEQFF. Written as DNA, the CDR3 is TGTGTCAGCACCCCGGGACTAGCGGAACACAATGAGCAGTTCTTC. The chain combines TRBV5-5 with TRBJ2-1; 11 nucleotides match TRBD2. The CDR3 is 15 residues long. Germline CDR1 reads SGHKS; CDR2 reads YYEKEE (reference sequence). The full variable domain, in which reference TRBV5-5 and TRBJ2-1 provide the parts outside the CDR3, is DAGVTQSPTHLIKTRGQQVTLRCSPISGHKSVSWYQQVLGQGPQFIFQYYEKEERGRGNFPDRFSARQFPNYSSELNVNALLLGDSALYLCVSTPGLAEHNEQFFGPGTRLTVL.

About this clonotype: The CDR3 does not close with the conserved phenylalanine or tryptophan, likely indicating a read error. V gene TRBV29-1 combines with J gene TRBJ2-7, with 7 nucleotides matching TRBD1. Germline V CDR1 and CDR2: SQVTM, ANQGSEA. The CDR3 sequence is 15 residues long. The CDR3 sequence: CCVEGETGFSYEQYS. The CDR3 nucleotides read TGCTGCGTTGAAGGGGAGACAGGGTTCTCGTACGAGCAGTACTCC.

J is TRBJ2-5 and V is TRBV6-6; 12 positions agree with TRBD2. Germline CDR1 and CDR2: MNHNY and SVGAGI (reference sequence). The CDR3 runs to 17 residues. V was pared by 0 bases and J by 14 bases, with 16 bases of the junction left unmatched. The CDR3 nucleotides read TGTGCCAGCAGTTACTCGGCTAGCGGGAGGGCCGGAGAGACTCACTACTTC. This encodes CASSYSASGRAGETHYF.